This T cell receptor beta chain was sequenced for a study of cytomegalovirus exposure and HLA in healthy donors. For this clone: Its target is unknown.

Study-level findings and limits: There were 150 or so TCR beta chains listed as cytomegalovirus-associated.

The ends lost 4 bases at V and 7 bases at J; junction bases unmatched: 13. The CDR3 totals 16 residues. The PCR used 60 Vbeta and 13 Jbeta primers. Original data processing: Later work found 80 million or so unique TCR beta chains, with roughly 11 million shared. Sequencing was performed with immunoSEQ multiplex PCR; in TCRdb, only in-frame clones are kept and a portion is missing. The V and J calls and clone size were taken over from that table, and D and trimming were inferred from the DNA. The ten top clones account for about 4.2%, within a sample of about 79,000 clones. Sequenced input: PBMCs. This clonotype was sampled from a man between 25 and 39 years old in good health and CMV-seronegative. The V call is TRBV23-1, the J call TRBJ1-5; 7 nucleotides match TRBD1. TRBV23-1 is an ORF, and what it does is uncertain. The CDR3 nucleotides are TGCGCCAGCAGTCCCCGGGACAGTTGGGCTTCGCAGCCCCAGCATTTT. Translation gives CASSPRDSWASQPQHF.